This T cell receptor (beta chain) is drawn from a study of PD-1 blockade in classical Hodgkin lymphoma. Study conclusions and caveats: What drove the repertoire differences, possibly disease activity or prior therapy, has not been defined.

This CDR3 is 12 amino acids long. Per germline, CDR1 SEHNR and CDR2 FQNEAQ (reference sequence). Trimming pared 3 bases from V and 6 bases from J, leaving 9 bases between. This table comes from immunoSEQ multiplex PCR, and its TCRdb copy is limited to in-frame clones, with some not included. The top ten hold 1% of the sample, which has some 17,000 clones, around four fifths seen once. Concerning this clone: Its antigen is currently unknown.

Each patient experienced a relapse that followed autologous stem cell transplantation, and brentuximab vedotin exposure varied. Purified CD4+ T cells were obtained from thawed PBMCs through magnetic negative selection. The chain recombines TRBV7-9 with TRBJ2-7; D gene unclear. The specimen comprised CD4+ T cells from blood, sampled at baseline. The sequence came from a human donor with classical Hodgkin lymphoma. For the CDR3, the DNA is TGTGCCAGCAGCTTCAACCAATTCGAGCAGTACTTC. Translated: CASSFNQFEQYF.